These 10 T cell receptor beta chains originate from one sample sequenced in a study of T cell responses to AZD1222 COVID-19 vaccine. The repertoire was sequenced with immunoSEQ multiplex PCR; TCRdb's copy has only in-frame clones and lacks some. The repertoire has about 56,000 clones, 70% to 80% of them found once; the top ten carry approximately 5%. Here the sequenced sample was peripheral blood, taken 28 days after the second AZD1222 dose. The receptors stem from an adult who received the AZD1222 COVID-19 vaccine.

This chain links TRBV11-2 with TRBJ1-1; D not certain. The CDR3 runs 16 residues. The germline V gene encodes CDR1 SGHAT and CDR2 FQNNGV. The germline V and J ends were trimmed by 2 bases and 1 base, with 14 bases remaining between them. The CDR3 is CASSLSGVLENTEAFF. CDR3 sequence (DNA): TGTGCCAGCAGCTTAAGTGGCGTCCTGGAGAACACTGAAGCTTTCTTT. The full variable domain, its missing parts supplied by reference TRBV11-2 and TRBJ1-1, is EAGVAQSPRYKIIEKRQSVAFWCNPISGHATLYWYQQILGQGPKLLIQFQNNGVVDDSQLPKDRFSAERLKGVDSTLKIQPAKLEDSAVYLCASSLSGVLENTEAFFGQGTRLTVV.

CDR3 coding DNA: TGTGCCAGCAGCTTAGACTCAGGGGGCGGAGGCTACACCTTC. As protein: CASSLDSGGGGYTF. The rearrangement uses TRBV7-2 and TRBJ1-2; 8 bases align to TRBD1. V lost 1 base and J lost 8; bases outside the gene matches: 6. This CDR3 contains 14 residues. Looked up from germline, CDR1 is SGHTA and CDR2 is FQGNSA.

This clone appeared a few times. An end of the junction does not agree with germline; a read error may underlie this. The chain couples TRBV2 to TRBJ1-5; no definite D call. The CDR3 sequence is 13 residues long. Germline V CDR1 and CDR2: SNHLY, FYNNEI. In DNA, the CDR3 is TGTGCCAGCAGAGAAGGGTTAGGTCAGCCCCAGCATTTT. It specifies CASREGLGQPQHF.

This clone was seen a single time. The CDR3 region has the DNA TGTGCCAGTCCGAACAGGGGCCTTCGGGCTGACAATGAGCAGTTCTTC. Translating it yields CASPNRGLRADNEQFF. V is TRBV5-3 and J is TRBJ2-1; 7 bases line up with TRBD1. TRBV5-3 is placed among ORFs of uncertain function. V was pared by 8 bases and J by 5 bases, with 16 bases of the junction left unmatched. The CDR3 is made up of 16 amino acids.

The chain has TRBV19 and TRBJ2-1; 7 positions agree with TRBD1. From germline, CDR1 is LNHDA and CDR2 SQIVND (reference sequence). The CDR3 sequence is 14 residues long. Trimming removed 1 base from V and 6 bases from J; junction bases left unmatched: 3. The CDR3 spells CASSIGAGGNEQFF. In DNA, the CDR3 is TGTGCCAGTAGTATAGGCGCAGGGGGCAATGAGCAGTTCTTC.

CDR3 residues: CARISENTEAFF. As DNA, the CDR3 is TGTGCCAGAATTTCAGAGAACACTGAAGCTTTCTTT. The chain employs TRBV19 and TRBJ1-1, with unresolved D. The CDR3 covers 12 residues. The V end was cut by 9 bases, the J end by 1 base, with 9 bases between. Germline V gene data show CDR1 as LNHDA and CDR2 as SQIVND (reference sequence).

This clone was seen only a few times. This chain connects TRBV6-5 to TRBJ1-4, with D perhaps matching TRBD1 (6 bases). Germline V gene lookup returns CDR1 MNHEY and CDR2 SVGAGI. The ends were cut back, 7 bases at V and 7 bases at J, with 19 bases in the middle. This CDR3 has 15 amino acids. CDR3 bases: TGTGCCAGCAATACCCGTGCTCCAGGGGTTGAAAAACTGTTTTTT. It translates to CASNTRAPGVEKLFF.

The chain links TRBV12-3 or TRBV12-4 to TRBJ2-3; D remains unclear. The CDR3 sequence is 13 residues long. V gave up 5 bases and J gave up 7 bases, with 13 bases separating them. CDR3 coding DNA: TGTGCCAGCAGTACGAGCCTCACGAATACGCAGTATTTT. Residues: CASSTSLTNTQYF.

The rearrangement links TRBV5-1 to TRBJ1-2; no firm D call. The CDR3 totals 13 residues. CDR1 and CDR2 from the germline V gene are SGHRS and YFSETQ. Trimming took 2 bases from V and 0 from J, leaving 5 bases between them. CDR3 sequence (DNA): TGCGCCAGCAGCTTTTCCGCTAACTATGGCTACACCTTC. Translated, it gives CASSFSANYGYTF.

This chain uses TRBV11-3 with TRBJ1-1; D possibly corresponds to TRBD1 (5 bases). Per germline, CDR1 SGHNT and CDR2 YENEEA. V lost 3 bases to trimming and J lost 10 bases, with 12 bases between them. The CDR3 covers 12 residues. The CDR3 region has the DNA TGTGCCAGCAGCTTGGGGGACGGGGCAGCTTTCTTT. This translates into CASSLGDGAAFF.